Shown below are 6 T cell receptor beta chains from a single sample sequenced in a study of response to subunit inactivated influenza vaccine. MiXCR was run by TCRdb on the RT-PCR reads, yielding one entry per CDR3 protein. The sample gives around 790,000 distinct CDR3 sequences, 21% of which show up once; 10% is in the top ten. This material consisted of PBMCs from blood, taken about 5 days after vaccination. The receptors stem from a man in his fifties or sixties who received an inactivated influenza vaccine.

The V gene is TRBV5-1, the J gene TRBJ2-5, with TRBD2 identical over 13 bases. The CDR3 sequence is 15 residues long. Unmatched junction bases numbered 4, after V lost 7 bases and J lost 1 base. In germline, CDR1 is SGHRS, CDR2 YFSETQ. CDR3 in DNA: TGCGCCAGCCGGACTAGCGGGGGTTCCCAAGAGACCCAGTACTTC. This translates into CASRTSGGSQETQYF.

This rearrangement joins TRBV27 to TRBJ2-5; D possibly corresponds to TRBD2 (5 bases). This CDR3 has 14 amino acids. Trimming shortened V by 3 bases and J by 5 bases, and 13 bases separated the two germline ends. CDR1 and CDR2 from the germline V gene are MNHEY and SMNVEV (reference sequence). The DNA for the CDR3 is TGTGCCAGCAGTTTTGGACGGGATTGGGAGACCCAGTACTTC. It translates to CASSFGRDWETQYF.

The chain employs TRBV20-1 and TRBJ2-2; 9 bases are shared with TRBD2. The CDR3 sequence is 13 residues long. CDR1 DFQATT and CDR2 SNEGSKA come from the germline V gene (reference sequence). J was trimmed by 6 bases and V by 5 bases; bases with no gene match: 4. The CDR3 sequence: CSAGGLAAGELFF. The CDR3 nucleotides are TGCAGTGCTGGGGGACTAGCTGCCGGGGAGCTGTTTTTT.

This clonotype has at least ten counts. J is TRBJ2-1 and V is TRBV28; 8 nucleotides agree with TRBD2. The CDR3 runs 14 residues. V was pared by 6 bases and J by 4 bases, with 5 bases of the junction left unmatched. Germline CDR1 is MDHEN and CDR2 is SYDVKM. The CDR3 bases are TGTGCCAGCAGCCAGGCGGGGGGTTACAATGAGCAGTTCTTC. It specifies CASSQAGGYNEQFF.

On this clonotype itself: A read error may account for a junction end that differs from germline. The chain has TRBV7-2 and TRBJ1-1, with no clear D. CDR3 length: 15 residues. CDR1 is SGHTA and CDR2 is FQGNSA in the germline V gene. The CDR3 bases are TGTGCCAGCAGCTTAGAAGGTTTGGGGAACACTGAAGTTTTCTTT. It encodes CASSLEGLGNTEVFF.

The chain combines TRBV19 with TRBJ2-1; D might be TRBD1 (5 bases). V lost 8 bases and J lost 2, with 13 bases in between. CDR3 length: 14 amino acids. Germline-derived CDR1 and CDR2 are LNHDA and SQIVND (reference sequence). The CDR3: CASSQGRAYNEQFF. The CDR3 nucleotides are TGTGCCAGTTCGCAGGGTCGGGCCTACAATGAGCAGTTCTTC.